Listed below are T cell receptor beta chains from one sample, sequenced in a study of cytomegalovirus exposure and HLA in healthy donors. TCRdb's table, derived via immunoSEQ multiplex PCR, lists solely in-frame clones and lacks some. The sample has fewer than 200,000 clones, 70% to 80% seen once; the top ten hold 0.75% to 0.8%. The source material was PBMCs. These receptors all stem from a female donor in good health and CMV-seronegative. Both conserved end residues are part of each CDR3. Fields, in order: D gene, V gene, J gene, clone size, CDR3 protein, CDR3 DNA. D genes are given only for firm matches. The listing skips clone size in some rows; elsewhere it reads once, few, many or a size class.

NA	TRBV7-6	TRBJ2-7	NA	CASSLGPPKVRQEQYF	TGTGCCAGCAGCTTAGGGCCCCCCAAGGTGAGACAGGAGCAGTACTTC
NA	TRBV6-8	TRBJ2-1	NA	CASSYPGTPYNEQFF	TGTGCCAGCAGTTATCCTGGGACACCCTACAATGAGCAGTTCTTC
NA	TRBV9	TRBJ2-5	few	CASSVGVTSGETQYF	TGTGCCAGCAGCGTAGGGGTGACGTCAGGGGAGACCCAGTACTTC
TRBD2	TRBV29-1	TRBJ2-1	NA	CSVVGSGVNNEQFF	TGCAGCGTTGTCGGAAGCGGGGTGAACAATGAGCAGTTCTTC
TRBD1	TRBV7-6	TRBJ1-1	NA	CASSLDDRGLYTEAFF	TGTGCCAGCAGCTTGGACGACAGGGGACTATACACTGAAGCTTTCTTT
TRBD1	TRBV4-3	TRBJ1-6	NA	CASSLGDRVNSPLHF	TGCGCCAGCAGCCTCGGGGACAGGGTTAATTCACCCCTCCACTTT
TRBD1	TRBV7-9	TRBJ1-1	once	CASNPVTGFTEAFF	TGTGCCAGCAACCCCGTGACAGGGTTCACTGAAGCTTTCTTT
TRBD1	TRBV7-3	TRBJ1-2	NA	CASSSPGQGTRWTF	TGTGCCAGCAGCTCCCCGGGACAGGGTACCCGGTGGACCTTC
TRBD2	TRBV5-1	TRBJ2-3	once	CASSSSGGQDTQYF	TGCGCCAGCAGCTCTAGCGGGGGGCAGGACACGCAGTATTTT
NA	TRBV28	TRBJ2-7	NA	CASRTPGLSSYEQYF	TGTGCCAGCAGAACCCCGGGACTTAGCTCCTACGAGCAGTACTTC
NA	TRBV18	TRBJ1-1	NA	CASSHDSGAEAFF	TGTGCCAGCTCACACGACAGTGGGGCTGAAGCTTTCTTT
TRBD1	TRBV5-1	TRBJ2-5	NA	CASSLTGGATETQYF	TGCGCCAGCAGCTTGACAGGGGGCGCTACAGAGACCCAGTACTTC
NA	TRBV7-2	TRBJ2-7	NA	CASSLAGTPEQYF	TGTGCCAGCAGCTTGGCCGGGACACCCGAGCAGTACTTC
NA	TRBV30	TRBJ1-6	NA	CACSRQAPSPLHF	TGTGCCTGTTCCCGACAGGCTCCTTCACCCCTCCACTTT
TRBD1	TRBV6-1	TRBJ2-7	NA	CASSARDSSYEQYF	TGTGCCAGCAGTGCCCGGGACAGCTCTTACGAGCAGTACTTC
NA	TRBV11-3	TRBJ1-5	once	CASSETGSVPQHF	TGTGCCAGCAGTGAAACAGGGAGTGTGCCCCAGCATTTT
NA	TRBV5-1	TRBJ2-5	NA	CASSLPNQETQYF	TGCGCCAGCAGCTTGCCAAACCAAGAGACCCAGTACTTC
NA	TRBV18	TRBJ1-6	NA	CASSPQSSRVGSPLHF	TGTGCCAGCTCACCACAATCGAGCAGGGTTGGTTCACCCCTCCACTTT
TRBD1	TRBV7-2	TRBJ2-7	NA	CASSSRQGKTYEQYF	TGTGCCAGCAGCTCAAGACAGGGCAAGACCTACGAGCAGTACTTC
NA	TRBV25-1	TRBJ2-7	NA	CASSWGPAEYF	TGTGCCAGCAGTTGGGGGCCAGCAGAGTACTTC
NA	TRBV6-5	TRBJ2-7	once	CASTKWQEPRGEQYF	TGTGCCAGCACCAAATGGCAGGAACCCAGGGGTGAGCAGTACTTC
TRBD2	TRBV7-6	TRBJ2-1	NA	CASSSIAGVPNEQFF	TGTGCCAGCAGCTCAATAGCGGGGGTACCCAATGAGCAGTTCTTC
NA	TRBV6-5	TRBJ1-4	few	CASSQDLGKLFF	TGTGCCAGCAGCCAAGACCTCGGGAAACTGTTTTTT
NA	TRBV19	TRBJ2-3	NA	CASSKETEGRDTQYF	TGTGCCAGTAGTAAAGAAACCGAGGGCCGAGATACGCAGTATTTT
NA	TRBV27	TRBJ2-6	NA	CASSPILRGAIPSGANGLTF	TGTGCCAGCAGTCCTATCCTCAGGGGGGCGATACCTTCTGGGGCCAACGGCCTGACTTTC
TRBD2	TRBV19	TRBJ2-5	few	CASNRAGPRETQYF	TGTGCCAGTAACCGAGCGGGACCGAGGGAGACCCAGTACTTC
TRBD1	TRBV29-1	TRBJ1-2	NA	CSVTGTGADGYTF	TGCAGCGTGACCGGGACAGGGGCTGATGGCTACACCTTC
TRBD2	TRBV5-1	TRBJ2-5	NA	CASSRGTSGVPSGETQYF	TGCGCCAGCAGCCGTGGGACTAGCGGGGTGCCCTCTGGAGAGACCCAGTACTTC
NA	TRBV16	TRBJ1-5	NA	CASSQQGSNQPQHF	TGTGCCAGCAGCCAGCAGGGAAGCAATCAGCCCCAGCATTTT
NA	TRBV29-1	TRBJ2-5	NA	CSVLWGRETQYF	TGCAGCGTTCTCTGGGGGCGAGAGACCCAGTACTTC
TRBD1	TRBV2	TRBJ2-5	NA	CASRDRSVTQYF	TGTGCCAGCAGGGACAGGTCGGTGACCCAGTACTTC
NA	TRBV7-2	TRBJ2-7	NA	CASSQGRPEQYF	TGTGCCAGCAGCCAGGGTAGGCCCGAGCAGTACTTC
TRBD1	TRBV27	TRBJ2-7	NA	CASSLTLIQGNEQYF	TGTGCCAGCAGTCTAACCCTAATACAGGGGAACGAGCAGTACTTC
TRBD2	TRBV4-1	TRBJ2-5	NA	CASSRLAGTQETQYF	TGCGCCAGCAGCCGATTAGCGGGTACCCAAGAGACCCAGTACTTC
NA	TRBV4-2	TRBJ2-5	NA	CASSHSQGGQETQYF	TGTGCCAGCAGCCATTCACAGGGGGGGCAAGAGACCCAGTACTTC
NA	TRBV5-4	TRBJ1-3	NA	CASSLRTATGNTIYF	TGTGCCAGCAGCTTACGGACAGCCACGGGGAACACCATATATTTT
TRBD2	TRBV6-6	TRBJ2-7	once	CASSRTTAGELDF	TGTGCCAGCAGTCGTACAACAGCGGGAGAGTTGGACTTC
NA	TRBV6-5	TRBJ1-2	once	CASSYSRQGNYGYTF	TGTGCCAGCAGTTACTCTAGGCAGGGAAACTATGGCTACACCTTC
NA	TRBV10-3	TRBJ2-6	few	CAISDSSGANVLTF	TGTGCCATCAGTGATAGCTCTGGGGCCAACGTCCTGACTTTC